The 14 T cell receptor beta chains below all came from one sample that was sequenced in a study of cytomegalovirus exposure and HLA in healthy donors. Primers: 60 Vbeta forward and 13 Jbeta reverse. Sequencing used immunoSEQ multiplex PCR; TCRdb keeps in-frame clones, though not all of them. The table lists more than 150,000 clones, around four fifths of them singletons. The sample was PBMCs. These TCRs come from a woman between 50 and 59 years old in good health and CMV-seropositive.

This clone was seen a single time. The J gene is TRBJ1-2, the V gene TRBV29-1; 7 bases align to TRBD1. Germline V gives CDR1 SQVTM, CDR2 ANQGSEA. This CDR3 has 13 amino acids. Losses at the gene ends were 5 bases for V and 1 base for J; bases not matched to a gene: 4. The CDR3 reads CSVRRDSNYGYTF. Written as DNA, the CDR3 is TGCAGCGTTCGTCGGGACAGTAACTATGGCTACACCTTC. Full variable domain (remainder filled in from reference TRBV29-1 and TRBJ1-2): SAVISQKPSRDICQRGTSLTIQCQVDSQVTMMFWYRQQPGQSLTLIATANQGSEATYESGFVIDKFPISRPNLTFSTLTVSNMSPEDSSIYLCSVRRDSNYGYTFGSGTRLTVV.

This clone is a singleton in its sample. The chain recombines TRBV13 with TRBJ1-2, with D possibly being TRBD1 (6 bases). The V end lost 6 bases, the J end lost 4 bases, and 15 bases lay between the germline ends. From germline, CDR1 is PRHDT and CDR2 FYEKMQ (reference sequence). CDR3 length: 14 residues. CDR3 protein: CASSLGGGLYGYTF. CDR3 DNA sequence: TGTGCCAGCAGTCTAGGGGGGGGGCTCTATGGCTACACCTTC.

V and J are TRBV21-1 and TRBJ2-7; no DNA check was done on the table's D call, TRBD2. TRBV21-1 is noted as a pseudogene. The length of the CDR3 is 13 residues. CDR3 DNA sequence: TGTGCCAGCAGCAGCGTGTCCGTAGAGAAGCAGTACTTC. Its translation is CASSSVSVEKQYF.

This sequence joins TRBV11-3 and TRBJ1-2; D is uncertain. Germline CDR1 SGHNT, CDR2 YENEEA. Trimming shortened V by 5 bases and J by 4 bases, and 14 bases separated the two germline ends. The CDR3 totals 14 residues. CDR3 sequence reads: CASSQTGGSYGYTF. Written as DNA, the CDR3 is TGTGCCAGCAGCCAAACGGGAGGGAGCTATGGCTACACCTTC.

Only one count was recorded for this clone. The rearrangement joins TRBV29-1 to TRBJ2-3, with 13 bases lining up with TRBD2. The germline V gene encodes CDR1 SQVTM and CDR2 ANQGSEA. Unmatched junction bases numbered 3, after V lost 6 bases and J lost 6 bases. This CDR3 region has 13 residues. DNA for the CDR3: TGCAGCGTCTCGACTAGCGGGAGGGATACGCAGTATTTT. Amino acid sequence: CSVSTSGRDTQYF.

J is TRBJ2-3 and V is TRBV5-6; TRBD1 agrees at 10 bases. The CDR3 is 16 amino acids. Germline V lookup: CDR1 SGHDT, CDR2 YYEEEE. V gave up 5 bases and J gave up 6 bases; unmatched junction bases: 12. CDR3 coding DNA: TGTGCCAGCAGACCCCGGACAGGGGGTCTTTCCGATACGCAGTATTTT. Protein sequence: CASRPRTGGLSDTQYF.

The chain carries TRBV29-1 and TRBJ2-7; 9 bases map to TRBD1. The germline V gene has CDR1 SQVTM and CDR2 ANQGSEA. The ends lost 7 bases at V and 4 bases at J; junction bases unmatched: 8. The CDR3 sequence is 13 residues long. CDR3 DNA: TGCAGCGCAGGACAGGGGCTGGGGTACGAGCAGTACTTC. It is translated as CSAGQGLGYEQYF.

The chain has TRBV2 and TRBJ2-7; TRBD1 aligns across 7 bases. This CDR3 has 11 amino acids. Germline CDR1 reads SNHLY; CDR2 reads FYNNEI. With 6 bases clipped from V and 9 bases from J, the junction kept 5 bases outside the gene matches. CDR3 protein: CASRNRGGQYF. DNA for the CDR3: TGTGCCAGCAGAAACAGGGGCGGGCAGTACTTC.

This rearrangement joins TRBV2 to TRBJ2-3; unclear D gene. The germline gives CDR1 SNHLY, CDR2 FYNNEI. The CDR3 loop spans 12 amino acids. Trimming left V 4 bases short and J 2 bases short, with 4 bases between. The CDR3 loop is CASSAFTDTQYF. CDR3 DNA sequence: TGTGCCAGCAGTGCCTTCACAGATACGCAGTATTTT.

The CDR3 spells CASSRPGMGEKLFF. The CDR3 DNA follows: TGTGCCAGCTCACGCCCAGGGATGGGGGAAAAACTGTTTTTT. The chain recombines TRBV18 with TRBJ1-4; perhaps TRBD1 as D (5 bases). CDR1 KGHSH and CDR2 LQKENI come from the germline V gene. V was shortened by 4 bases and J by 8 bases, with 14 bases between the two germline ends. The CDR3 has 14 residues.

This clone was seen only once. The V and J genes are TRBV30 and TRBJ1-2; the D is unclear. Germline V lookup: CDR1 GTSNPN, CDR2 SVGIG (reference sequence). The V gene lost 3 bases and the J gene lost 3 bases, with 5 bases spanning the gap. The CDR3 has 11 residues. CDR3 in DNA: TGTGCCTGGAGCGGGGACTATGGCTACACCTTC. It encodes CAWSGDYGYTF.

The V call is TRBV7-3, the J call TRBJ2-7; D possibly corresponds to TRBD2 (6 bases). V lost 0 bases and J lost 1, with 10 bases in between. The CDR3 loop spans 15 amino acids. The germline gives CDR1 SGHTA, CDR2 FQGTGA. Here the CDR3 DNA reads TGTGCCAGCAGCTTAACAGGGACTCGGTCCTACGAGCAGTACTTC. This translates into CASSLTGTRSYEQYF.

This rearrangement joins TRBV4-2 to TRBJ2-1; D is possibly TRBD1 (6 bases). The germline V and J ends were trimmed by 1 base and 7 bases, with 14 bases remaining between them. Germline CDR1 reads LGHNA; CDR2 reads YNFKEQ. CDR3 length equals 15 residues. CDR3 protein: CASSQVSQGWNEQFF. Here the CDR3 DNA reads TGTGCCAGCAGCCAAGTATCCCAGGGGTGGAATGAGCAGTTCTTC.

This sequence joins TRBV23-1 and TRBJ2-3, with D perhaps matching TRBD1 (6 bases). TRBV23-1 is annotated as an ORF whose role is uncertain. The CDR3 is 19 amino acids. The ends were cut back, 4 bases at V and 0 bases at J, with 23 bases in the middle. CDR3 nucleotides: TGCGCCAGCAGTCTCTTTCCGGACAGCTTAAAAACTAGCACAGATACGCAGTATTTT. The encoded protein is CASSLFPDSLKTSTDTQYF.